This T cell receptor beta chain was sequenced for a study of Ad26.COV2.S vaccination and SARS-CoV-2 variants. In the study overall: Donor allocation was to the COV1001 Ad26.COV2.S trial arm.

The treatment: about 20 received Ad26.COV2.S at low or high dose, single or two shots; 5 received placebo; per-sample allocation not given. The study sampled participants on day 63 after the first vaccine or placebo injection. Study-wide points: TCR breadth and depth estimates may have understated total T cell responses. Substantial breadth was reportedly displayed by spike-specific CD8+ and CD4+ T cell responses after vaccination.

Comment on this clone: Its specificity is unknown.

Only in-frame clones appear in the TCRdb table, and some are missing; sequencing was by immunoSEQ multiplex PCR. The sample has roughly 420,000 clones; nearly 90% are singletons. Material: peripheral blood, obtained in a trial of Ad26.COV2.S vaccine versus placebo. The TCR was taken from a person aged 18-65 years who received the Ad26.COV2.S COVID-19 vaccine or a placebo.

The CDR3 DNA sequence: TGTGCTGTAGGCAGGGAGCCGGGTAATGAAAAACTGTTTTTT. This codes for CAVGREPGNEKLFF. This chain joins TRBV28 and TRBJ1-4; D possibly corresponds to TRBD1 (5 bases). The CDR3 is 14 residues long. Germline CDR1 is MDHEN and CDR2 is SYDVKM. The whole variable domain, filled in from reference TRBV28 and TRBJ1-4, reads DVKVTQSSRYLVKRTGEKVFLECVQDMDHENMFWYRQDPGLGLRLIYFSYDVKMKEKGDIPEGYSVSREKKERFSLILESASTNQTSMYLCAVGREPGNEKLFFGSGTQLSVL.